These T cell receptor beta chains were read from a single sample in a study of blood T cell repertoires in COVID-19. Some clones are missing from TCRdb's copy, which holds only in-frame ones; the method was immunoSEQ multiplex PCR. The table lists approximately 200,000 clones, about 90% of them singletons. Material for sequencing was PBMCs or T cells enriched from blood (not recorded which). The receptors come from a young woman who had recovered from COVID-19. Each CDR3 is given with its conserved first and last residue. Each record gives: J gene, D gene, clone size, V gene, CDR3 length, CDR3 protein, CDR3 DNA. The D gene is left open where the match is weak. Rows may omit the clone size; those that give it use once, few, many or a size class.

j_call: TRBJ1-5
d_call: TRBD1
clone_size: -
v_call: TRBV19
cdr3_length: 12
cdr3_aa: CATRQGNQPQHF
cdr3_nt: TGTGCCACTAGACAGGGGAATCAGCCCCAGCATTTT

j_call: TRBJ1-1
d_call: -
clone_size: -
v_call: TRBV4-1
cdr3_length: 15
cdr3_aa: CASSHYTEMNTEAFF
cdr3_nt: TGCGCCAGCAGCCACTACACAGAAATGAACACTGAAGCTTTCTTT

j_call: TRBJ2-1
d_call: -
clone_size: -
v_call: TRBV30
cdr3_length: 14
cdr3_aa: CAWIRDTQDNEQFF
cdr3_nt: TGTGCCTGGATCCGGGACACCCAGGACAATGAGCAGTTCTTC

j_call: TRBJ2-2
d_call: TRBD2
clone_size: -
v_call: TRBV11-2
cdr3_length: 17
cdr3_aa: CASSSSGLAGRTGELFF
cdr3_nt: TGTGCCAGCAGCTCCTCGGGACTAGCGGGGAGAACCGGGGAGCTGTTTTTT

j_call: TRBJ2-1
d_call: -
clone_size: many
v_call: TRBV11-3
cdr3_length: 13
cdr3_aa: CASSGANKGEQFF
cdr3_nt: TGTGCCAGCAGCGGGGCGAACAAGGGAGAGCAGTTCTTC

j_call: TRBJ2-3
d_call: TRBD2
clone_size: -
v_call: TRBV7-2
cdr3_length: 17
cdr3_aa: CASSLAQLAGGSYTQYF
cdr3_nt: TGTGCCAGCAGCTTAGCCCAACTAGCGGGAGGGAGCTATACGCAGTATTTT

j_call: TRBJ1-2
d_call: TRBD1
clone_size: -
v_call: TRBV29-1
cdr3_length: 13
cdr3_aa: CSAGTGVSGGYTF
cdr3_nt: TGCAGCGCCGGGACAGGGGTTTCTGGTGGCTACACCTTC

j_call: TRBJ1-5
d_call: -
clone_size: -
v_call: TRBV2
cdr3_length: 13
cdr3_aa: CASSLGNRQPQHF
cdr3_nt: TGTGCCAGCAGCCTCGGAAACAGGCAGCCCCAGCATTTT

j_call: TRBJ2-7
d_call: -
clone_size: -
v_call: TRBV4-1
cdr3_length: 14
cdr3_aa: CASSPGRGTYEQYF
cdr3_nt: TGCGCCAGCAGCCCTGGCAGGGGAACCTACGAGCAGTACTTC

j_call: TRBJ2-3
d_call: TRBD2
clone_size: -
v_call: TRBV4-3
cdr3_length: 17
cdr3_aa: CASSPSHSGGSTDTQYF
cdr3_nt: TGCGCCAGCAGCCCCTCCCATAGCGGGGGTAGCACAGATACGCAGTATTTT

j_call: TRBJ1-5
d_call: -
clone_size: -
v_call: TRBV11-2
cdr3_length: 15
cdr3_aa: CASSLASAGNQPQHF
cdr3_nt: TGTGCCAGCAGCTTAGCCAGTGCGGGCAATCAGCCCCAGCATTTT

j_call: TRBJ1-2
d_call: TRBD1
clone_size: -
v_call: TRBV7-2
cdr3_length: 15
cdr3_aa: CASSLYVDREGGYTF
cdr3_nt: TGTGCCAGCAGCTTATACGTCGACAGGGAAGGTGGCTACACCTTC

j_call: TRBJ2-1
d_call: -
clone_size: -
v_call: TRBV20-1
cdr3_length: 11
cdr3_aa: CSASSGVEQFF
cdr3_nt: TGCAGTGCTAGTTCGGGAGTTGAGCAGTTCTTC

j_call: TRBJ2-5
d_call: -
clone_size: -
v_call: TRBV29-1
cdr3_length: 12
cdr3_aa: CSETTRGETQYF
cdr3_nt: TGCAGCGAAACGACTAGGGGAGAGACCCAGTACTTC

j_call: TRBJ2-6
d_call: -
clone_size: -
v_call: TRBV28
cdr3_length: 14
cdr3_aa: CASRRSSGANVLTF
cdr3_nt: TGTGCCAGCAGGAGAAGCTCTGGGGCCAACGTCCTGACTTTC

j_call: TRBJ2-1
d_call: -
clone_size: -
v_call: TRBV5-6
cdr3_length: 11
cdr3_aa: CASIPLFGSIF
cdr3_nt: TGTGCCAGCATCCCTCTGTTCGGGAGCATCTTC

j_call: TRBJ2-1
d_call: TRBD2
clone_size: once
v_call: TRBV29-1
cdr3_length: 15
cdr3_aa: CSVEVWTSEYNEQFF
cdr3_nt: TGCAGCGTCGAAGTTTGGACTAGCGAATACAATGAGCAGTTCTTC

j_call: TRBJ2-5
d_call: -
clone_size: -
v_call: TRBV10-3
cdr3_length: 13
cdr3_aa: CAISSGSEETQYF
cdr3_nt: TGTGCCATCAGTTCAGGATCCGAAGAGACCCAGTACTTC

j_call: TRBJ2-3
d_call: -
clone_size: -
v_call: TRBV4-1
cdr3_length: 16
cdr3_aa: CASSQYAGGSTDTQYF
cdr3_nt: TGCGCCAGCAGCCAGTACGCAGGGGGGAGCACAGATACGCAGTATTTT

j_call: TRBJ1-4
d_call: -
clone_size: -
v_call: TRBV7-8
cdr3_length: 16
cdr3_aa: CASSSSVTATNEKLFF
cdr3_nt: TGTGCCAGCAGCTCGAGCGTCACTGCAACTAATGAAAAACTGTTTTTT

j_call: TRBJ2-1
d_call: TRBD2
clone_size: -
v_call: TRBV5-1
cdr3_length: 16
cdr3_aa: CASSLAPGLAGNEQFF
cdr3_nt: TGCGCCAGCAGCTTAGCCCCGGGACTAGCGGGCAATGAGCAGTTCTTC

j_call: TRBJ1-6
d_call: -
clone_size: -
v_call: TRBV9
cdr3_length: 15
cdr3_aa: CASSGGGLGNSPLHF
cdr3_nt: TGTGCCAGCAGCGGGGGGGGACTTGGTAATTCACCCCTCCACTTT

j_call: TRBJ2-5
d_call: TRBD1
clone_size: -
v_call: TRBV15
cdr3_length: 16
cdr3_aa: CATSRTYGTVAETQYF
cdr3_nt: TGTGCCACCAGCAGGACTTACGGGACAGTTGCAGAGACCCAGTACTTC

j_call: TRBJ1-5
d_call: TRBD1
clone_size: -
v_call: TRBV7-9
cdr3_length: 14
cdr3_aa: CASRGDSDNQPQHF
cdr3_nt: TGTGCCAGCAGGGGGGACAGCGACAATCAGCCCCAGCATTTT

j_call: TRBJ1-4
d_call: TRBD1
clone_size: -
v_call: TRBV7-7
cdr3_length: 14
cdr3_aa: CASRIGRGDEKLFF
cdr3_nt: TGTGCCAGCCGGATTGGCAGGGGGGACGAAAAACTGTTTTTT

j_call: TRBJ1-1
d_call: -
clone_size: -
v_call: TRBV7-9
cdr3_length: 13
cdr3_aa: CASSLGGEAEAFF
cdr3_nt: TGTGCCAGCAGCTTAGGAGGGGAGGCTGAAGCTTTCTTT

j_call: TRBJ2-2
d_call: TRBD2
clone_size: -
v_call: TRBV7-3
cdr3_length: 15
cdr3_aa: CASSLYLAGAGELFF
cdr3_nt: TGTGCCAGCAGCTTGTATCTAGCGGGAGCCGGGGAGCTGTTTTTT

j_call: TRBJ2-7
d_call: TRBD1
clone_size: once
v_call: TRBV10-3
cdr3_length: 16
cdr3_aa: CAISAGPGQGLYEQYF
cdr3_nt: TGTGCCATCAGTGCGGGTCCGGGACAGGGGCTTTACGAGCAGTACTTC

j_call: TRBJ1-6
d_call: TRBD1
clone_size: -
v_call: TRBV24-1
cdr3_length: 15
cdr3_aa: CAKSQGGSYNSPLHF
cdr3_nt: TGTGCCAAGTCACAGGGGGGATCCTATAATTCACCCCTCCACTTT

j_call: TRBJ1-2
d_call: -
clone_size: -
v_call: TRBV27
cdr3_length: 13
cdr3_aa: CASRAGTTDGYTF
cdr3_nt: TGTGCCAGCAGGGCCGGGACAACGGATGGCTACACCTTC

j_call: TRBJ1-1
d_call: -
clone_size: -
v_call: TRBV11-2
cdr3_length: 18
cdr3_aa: CASSPILNQGNLNTEAFF
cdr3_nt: TGTGCCAGCAGCCCTATACTCAACCAGGGAAACCTGAACACTGAAGCTTTCTTT

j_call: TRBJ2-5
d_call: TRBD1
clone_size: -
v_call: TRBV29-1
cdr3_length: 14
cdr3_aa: CSVDGTGAGETQYF
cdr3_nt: TGCAGCGTTGACGGGACAGGGGCGGGGGAGACCCAGTACTTC

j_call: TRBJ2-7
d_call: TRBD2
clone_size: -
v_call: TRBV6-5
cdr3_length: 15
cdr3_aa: CASRTGTSGGYEQYF
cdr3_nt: TGTGCCAGCCGTACCGGGACTAGCGGGGGGTACGAGCAGTACTTC

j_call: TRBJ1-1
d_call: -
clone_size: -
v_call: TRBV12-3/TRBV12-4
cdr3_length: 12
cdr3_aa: CASSRVAAGAFF
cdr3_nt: TGTGCCAGCAGTCGGGTAGCTGCCGGGGCTTTCTTT

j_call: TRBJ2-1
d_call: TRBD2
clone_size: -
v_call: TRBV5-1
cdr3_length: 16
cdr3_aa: CASSFSGRGSYNEQFF
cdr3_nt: TGCGCCAGCAGTTTCAGCGGGAGGGGCTCCTACAATGAGCAGTTCTTC

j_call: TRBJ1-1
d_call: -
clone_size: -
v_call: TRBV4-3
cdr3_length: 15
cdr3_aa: CASSQDVHRDTEAFF
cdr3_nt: TGCGCCAGCAGCCAAGATGTCCATCGGGACACTGAAGCTTTCTTT

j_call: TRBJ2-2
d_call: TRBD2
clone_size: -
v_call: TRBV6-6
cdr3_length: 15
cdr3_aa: CASSPGTSVSGELFF
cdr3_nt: TGTGCCAGCAGCCCCGGGACTAGCGTCTCCGGGGAGCTGTTTTTT

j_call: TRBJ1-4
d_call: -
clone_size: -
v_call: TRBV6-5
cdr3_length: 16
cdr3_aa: CASSYNQKFVNEKLFF
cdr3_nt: TGTGCCAGCAGTTATAACCAGAAGTTTGTTAATGAAAAACTGTTTTTT

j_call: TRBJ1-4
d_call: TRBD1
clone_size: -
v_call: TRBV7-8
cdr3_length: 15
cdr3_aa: CASSLDGTANEKLFF
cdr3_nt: TGTGCCAGCAGCTTAGACGGGACAGCTAATGAAAAACTGTTTTTT

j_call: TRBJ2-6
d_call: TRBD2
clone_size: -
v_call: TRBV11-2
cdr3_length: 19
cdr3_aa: CASSQRLAGENSGANVLTF
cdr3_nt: TGTGCCAGCAGCCAGAGACTAGCGGGAGAAAACTCTGGGGCCAACGTCCTGACTTTC

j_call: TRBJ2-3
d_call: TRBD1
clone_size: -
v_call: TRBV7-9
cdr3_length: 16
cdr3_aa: CASSLGQGSSTDTQYF
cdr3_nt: TGTGCCAGCAGCTTAGGACAGGGGTCCAGCACAGATACGCAGTATTTT

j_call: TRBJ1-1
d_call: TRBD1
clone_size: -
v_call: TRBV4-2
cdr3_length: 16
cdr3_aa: CASSQVRTGLNTEAFF
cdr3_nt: TGTGCCAGCAGCCAAGTCCGGACAGGGCTGAACACTGAAGCTTTCTTT

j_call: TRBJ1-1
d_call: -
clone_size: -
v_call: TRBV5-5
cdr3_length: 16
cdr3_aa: CASSLSGAGLNTEAFF
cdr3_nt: TGTGCCAGCAGCTTGTCTGGTGCAGGGCTGAACACTGAAGCTTTCTTT

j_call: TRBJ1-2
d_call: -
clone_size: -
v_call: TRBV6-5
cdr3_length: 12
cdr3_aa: CASSFDSYGYTF
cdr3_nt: TGTGCCAGCAGCTTCGACAGTTATGGCTACACCTTC

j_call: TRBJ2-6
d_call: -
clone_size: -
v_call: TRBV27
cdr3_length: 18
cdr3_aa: CASSYRLSADSGANVLTF
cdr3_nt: TGTGCCAGCAGTTACAGGTTGTCCGCCGACTCTGGGGCCAACGTCCTGACTTTC

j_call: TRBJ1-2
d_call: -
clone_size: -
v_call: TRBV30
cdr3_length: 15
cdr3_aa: CAWIIKGGVNYGYTF
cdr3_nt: TGTGCCTGGATTATAAAGGGGGGGGTTAACTATGGCTACACCTTC

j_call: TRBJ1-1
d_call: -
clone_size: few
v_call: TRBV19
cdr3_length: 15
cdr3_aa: CASSIARVSRTEAFF
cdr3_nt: TGTGCCAGTAGTATAGCGAGGGTCTCGCGGACTGAAGCTTTCTTT

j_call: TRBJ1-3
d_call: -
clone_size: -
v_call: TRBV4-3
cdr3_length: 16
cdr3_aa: CASSQGGRFSGNTIYF
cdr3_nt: TGCGCCAGCAGCCAGGGGGGACGGTTCTCTGGAAACACCATATATTTT

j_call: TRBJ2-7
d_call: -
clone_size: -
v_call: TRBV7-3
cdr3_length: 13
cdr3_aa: CASSFGGSYEQYF
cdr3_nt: TGTGCCAGCAGCTTTGGCGGATCCTACGAGCAGTACTTC

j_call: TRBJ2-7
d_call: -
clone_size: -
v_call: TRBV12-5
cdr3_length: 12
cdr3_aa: CASGPTSYEQYF
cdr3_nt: TGTGCTAGTGGACCCACCAGCTACGAGCAGTACTTC

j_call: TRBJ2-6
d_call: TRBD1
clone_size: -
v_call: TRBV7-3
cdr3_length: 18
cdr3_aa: CASSSRQGWSSGANVLTF
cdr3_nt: TGTGCCAGCAGCTCCCGACAGGGGTGGAGCTCTGGGGCCAACGTCCTGACTTTC

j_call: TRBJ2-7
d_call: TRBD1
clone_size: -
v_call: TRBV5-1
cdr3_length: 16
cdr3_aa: CASSLGIETGSYEQYF
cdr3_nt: TGCGCCAGCAGCTTGGGTATCGAGACAGGGAGCTACGAGCAGTACTTC

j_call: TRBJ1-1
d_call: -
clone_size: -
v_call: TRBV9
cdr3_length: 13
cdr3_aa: CASSVTGNTEAFF
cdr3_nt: TGTGCCAGCAGCGTAACAGGGAACACTGAAGCTTTCTTT

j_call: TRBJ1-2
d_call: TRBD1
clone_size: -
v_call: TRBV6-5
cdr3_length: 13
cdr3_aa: CASSRQGSYGYTF
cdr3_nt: TGTGCCAGCAGTCGACAGGGGAGTTATGGCTACACCTTC

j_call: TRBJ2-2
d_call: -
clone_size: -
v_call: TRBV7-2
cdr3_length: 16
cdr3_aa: CASSFSRWGGIGELFF
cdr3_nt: TGTGCCAGCAGCTTCAGTCGTTGGGGGGGCATCGGGGAGCTGTTTTTT

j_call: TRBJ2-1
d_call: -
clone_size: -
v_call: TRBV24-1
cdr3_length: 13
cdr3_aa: CATSDLLDTEQFF
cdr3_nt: TGTGCCACCAGTGACCTACTAGATACTGAGCAGTTCTTC

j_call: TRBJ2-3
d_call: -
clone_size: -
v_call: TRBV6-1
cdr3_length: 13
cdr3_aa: CASSEGHTDTQYF
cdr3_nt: TGTGCCAGCAGTGAAGGACACACAGATACGCAGTATTTT

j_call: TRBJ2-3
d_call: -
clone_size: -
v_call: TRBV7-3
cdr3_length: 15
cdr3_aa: CASSPNGQNGDTQYF
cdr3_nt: TGTGCCAGCAGCCCTAATGGGCAGAATGGGGATACGCAGTATTTT

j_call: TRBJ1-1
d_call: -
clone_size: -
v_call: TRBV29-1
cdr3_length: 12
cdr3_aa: CSAGSLNTEAFF
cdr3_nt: TGCAGCGCAGGCTCGTTGAACACTGAAGCTTTCTTT

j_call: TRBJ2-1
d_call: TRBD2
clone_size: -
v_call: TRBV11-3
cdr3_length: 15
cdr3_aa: CASTAYVGTSNEQFF
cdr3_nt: TGTGCCAGCACAGCTTATGTCGGGACTAGCAATGAGCAGTTCTTC